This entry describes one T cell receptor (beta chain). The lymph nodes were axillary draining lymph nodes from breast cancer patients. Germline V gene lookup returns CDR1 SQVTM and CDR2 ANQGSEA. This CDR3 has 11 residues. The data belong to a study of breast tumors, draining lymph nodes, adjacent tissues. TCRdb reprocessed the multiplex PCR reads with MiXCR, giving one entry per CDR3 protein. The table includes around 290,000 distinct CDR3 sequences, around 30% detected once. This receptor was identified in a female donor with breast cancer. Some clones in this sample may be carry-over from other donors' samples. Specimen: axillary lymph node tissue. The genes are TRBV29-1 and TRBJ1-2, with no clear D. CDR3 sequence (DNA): TGCAGACCCACACAGAACTATGGCTACACCTTC. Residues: CRPTQNYGYTF.